These 16 T cell receptor beta chains originate from one sample sequenced in a study of T-cell reconstitution after alpha-beta-depleted transplantation in children. Unique molecular identifiers were incorporated during preparation of the TCRbeta library. One entry per CDR3 protein, called by TCRdb with MiXCR from the PCR reads. The sample comprises about 440,000 distinct CDR3 sequences, approximately 41% of which are singletons, and 27% rests with the top ten. Sequenced material: PBMCs, taken before TCRalphabeta/CD19-depleted stem cell transplant. These receptors were collected from a girl aged 2 to 9 with aplastic anemia, due to receive a stem cell transplant.

This clonotype came up a few times. This chain uses TRBV9 with TRBJ1-2, with TRBD1 matching over 10 bases. Trimming cost V 3 bases and J 8 bases; bases outside gene matches: 10. Germline CDR1 and CDR2: SGDLS and YYNGEE. CDR3 length equals 15 residues. The CDR3, as DNA: TGTGCCAGCAGCGGGTGGACAGGGGGGAATGAAGGCTACACCTTC. Encoded protein: CASSGWTGGNEGYTF.

The chain is built from TRBV4-1 and TRBJ2-2; tentative D call: TRBD2 (6 bases). This CDR3 spans 21 amino acids. The V gene's germline CDR1 is MGHRA and CDR2 YSYEKL. V dropped 0 bases and J dropped 1 base, with 24 bases sitting between them. The CDR3 here is CASSQEPGVLSLVKNTGELFF. CDR3 DNA: TGCGCCAGCAGCCAAGAACCGGGGGTCCTTTCCTTGGTGAAGAACACCGGGGAGCTGTTTTTT.

This sequence joins TRBV20-1 and TRBJ2-3, with 9 positions matching TRBD1. The trim removed 6 bases at V and 1 base at J, leaving 5 bases unmatched. The CDR3 length is 14 residues. In germline, CDR1 is DFQATT, CDR2 SNEGSKA (reference sequence). DNA of the CDR3: TGCAGTGCGAACCGGGACAGGGGCACAGATACGCAGTATTTT. Its translation is CSANRDRGTDTQYF.

This clonotype has at least ten counts. The chain carries TRBV7-2 and TRBJ2-6; D is unresolved. Germline V lookup: CDR1 SGHTA, CDR2 FQGNSA. Between the trimmed V and J ends, which lost 1 base and 0 bases, there was a span of 7 bases. The CDR3 has 16 amino acids. CDR3 residues: CASSLGGRSGANVLTF. CDR3 DNA: TGTGCCAGCAGCTTAGGAGGCCGCTCTGGGGCCAACGTCCTGACTTTC.

The rearrangement uses TRBV19 and TRBJ2-5, with a tentative D call TRBD1 (6 bases). Trimming cost V 5 bases and J 2 bases, with 12 bases left between them. CDR3 length: 14 amino acids. CDR1 and CDR2 (germline): LNHDA, SQIVND (reference sequence). DNA of the CDR3: TGTGCCAGTAGTTTGCAGGGGCAGCAAGAGACCCAGTACTTC. Translated, it gives CASSLQGQQETQYF.

V usage is TRBV3-1 and J usage is TRBJ1-5; 10 bases fit TRBD1. Germline V gene lookup returns CDR1 LGHDT and CDR2 YNNKEL (reference sequence). The CDR3 extends over 16 amino acids. V lost 3 bases and J lost 4; bases outside the gene matches: 6. The CDR3 here is CASSQGQGIENQPQHF. The CDR3 coding sequence is TGTGCCAGCAGCCAGGGACAGGGGATCGAGAATCAGCCCCAGCATTTT.

The chain carries TRBV19 and TRBJ2-1, with D unclear. The CDR3 covers 15 residues. CDR1 is LNHDA, CDR2 SQIVND, per germline (reference sequence). The V gene lost 0 bases and the J gene lost 0 bases, with 6 bases spanning the gap. CDR3 protein: CASSIEGSSYNEQFF. In DNA, the CDR3 is TGTGCCAGTAGTATAGAGGGCAGCTCCTACAATGAGCAGTTCTTC.

The rearrangement links TRBV20-1 to TRBJ2-5; 8 bases fit TRBD1. This CDR3 has 12 residues. Germline V gene lookup returns CDR1 DFQATT and CDR2 SNEGSKA (reference sequence). In DNA, the CDR3 is TGCAGCCCGGGACAGGCTCAAGAGACCCAGTACTTC. Translated, it gives CSPGQAQETQYF.

This clonotype came up many times. This sequence joins TRBV20-1 and TRBJ2-7; perhaps TRBD2 as D (5 bases). Looked up from germline, CDR1 is DFQATT and CDR2 is SNEGSKA (reference sequence). CDR3 length equals 14 residues. V was clipped by 6 bases and J by 6 bases, with 21 bases between them. The CDR3 reads CSARTELGLSEQYF. As DNA, the CDR3 is TGCAGTGCACGGACCGAACTAGGGTTAAGCGAGCAGTACTTC.

This clonotype was detected ten times or more. The chain combines TRBV7-9 with TRBJ2-3; no clear D gene. The CDR3 is 15 amino acids. Trimming removed 5 bases at V and 2 bases at J, with 14 bases between. The V gene's germline CDR1 is SEHNR and CDR2 FQNEAQ (reference sequence). In nucleotides, the CDR3 is TGTGCCAGCAGCCCGTCCCTCCTAACCACAGATACGCAGTATTTT. Amino acid sequence: CASSPSLLTTDTQYF.

The chain recombines TRBV7-9 with TRBJ1-5; 7 bases are a match to TRBD1. After removal of 5 bases from V and 1 base from J, the junction contained 5 bases not matched to a gene. CDR1 and CDR2 from the germline V gene are SEHNR and FQNEAQ (reference sequence). The CDR3 has 15 amino acids. CDR3 DNA: TGTGCCAGCAGCCCGACAGGGCCCAGCAATCAGCCCCAGCATTTT. Translation gives CASSPTGPSNQPQHF.

V usage is TRBV29-1 and J usage is TRBJ2-1, with 11 bases lining up with TRBD2. V shed 6 bases, J shed 5 bases, and the junction held 9 bases outside the gene matches. The CDR3 has 15 amino acids. In germline, CDR1 is SQVTM, CDR2 ANQGSEA. CDR3 sequence reads: CSVVSGRAVNNEQFF. In nucleotides, the CDR3 is TGCAGCGTCGTTAGCGGGAGGGCTGTTAACAATGAGCAGTTCTTC.

This sequence joins TRBV20-1 and TRBJ2-3; tentative D call: TRBD1 (5 bases). CDR1 is DFQATT, CDR2 SNEGSKA, per germline (reference sequence). CDR3 length equals 13 residues. Trimming left V 3 bases short and J 4 bases short, with 11 bases between. CDR3 nucleotides: TGCAGTGCTAGCCCCCCAGGGTCAGATACGCAGTATTTT. This encodes CSASPPGSDTQYF.

The chain employs TRBV5-1 and TRBJ2-1; 9 nucleotides agree with TRBD2. The CDR3 totals 15 residues. The ends lost 6 bases at V and 7 bases at J; junction bases unmatched: 11. Germline CDR1 and CDR2: SGHRS and YFSETQ. The CDR3 is CASTISGSRGNEQFF. The CDR3 region has the DNA TGCGCCAGCACCATTAGCGGGAGCCGGGGGAATGAGCAGTTCTTC.

The chain employs TRBV5-1 and TRBJ2-1, with D hard to call. Trimming pared 1 base from V and 0 bases from J, leaving 14 bases between. The CDR3 length is 17 residues. The germline V gene encodes CDR1 SGHRS and CDR2 YFSETQ. This CDR3 is CASSLSRLPGSYNEQFF. DNA for the CDR3: TGCGCCAGCAGCTTGTCACGACTCCCAGGCTCCTACAATGAGCAGTTCTTC.

This clonotype came up many times. The rearrangement joins TRBV12-3 or TRBV12-4 to TRBJ1-5; D is undetermined. The CDR3 length is 15 residues. Trimming stripped 6 bases from V and 4 bases from J, with 16 bases between. CDR3 region: CASSRNVEFNQPQHF. The CDR3 DNA sequence: TGTGCCAGCAGCCGCAACGTGGAGTTTAATCAGCCCCAGCATTTT.